Presented here are 3 T cell receptor beta chains from one specimen sequenced in a study of blood T cells in healthy people across ages. Then a second PCR, running roughly 7 to 11 cycles, was carried out with a sample-barcoded 5' primer and a J-beta primer mix. TCRdb ran MiXCR on the 5' RACE reads and lists one entry per CDR3 protein. This sample has 600,000 or so distinct CDR3 sequences, with roughly 43% found just once. The sequencing input was blood. All receptors derive from a man older than 75 in good health.

In the case of this clonotype: Relative to the germline gene, one junction end is altered; a read error may explain this. The chain's CDR3 is CAGSPTSGRGGEQFF. The CDR3 coding sequence is TGTGCCGGCAGCCCTACTAGCGGGAGGGGAGGAGAGCAGTTCTTC. The chain couples TRBV12-3 or TRBV12-4 to TRBJ2-1, with 13 bases that match TRBD2. This CDR3 region has 15 residues.

This clonotype has only a few counts. The chain has TRBV29-1 and TRBJ1-4; perhaps TRBD1 as D (6 bases). The ends were cut back, 0 bases at V and 2 bases at J, with 10 bases in the middle. The CDR3 length is 15 residues. Germline lookup yields CDR1 SQVTM and CDR2 ANQGSEA. CDR3 in DNA: TGCAGCGTTGAAGAGTCTGGGGGCACTAATGAAAAACTGTTTTTT. It translates to CSVEESGGTNEKLFF. Variable domain in full (rest from reference TRBV29-1 and TRBJ1-4): SAVISQKPSRDICQRGTSLTIQCQVDSQVTMMFWYRQQPGQSLTLIATANQGSEATYESGFVIDKFPISRPNLTFSTLTVSNMSPEDSSIYLCSVEESGGTNEKLFFGSGTQLSVL.

The CDR3 coding sequence is TGTGCCACCAGTGATTCACAGGGAATAGGTCACGAGCAGTACTTC. Protein: CATSDSQGIGHEQYF. The genes are TRBV24-1 and TRBJ2-5, with a tentative D call TRBD1 (6 bases). The closer fit of TRBJ2-7 to the DNA end suggests the J call may be wrong. The CDR3 length is 15 residues. Looked up from germline, CDR1 is KGHDR and CDR2 is SFDVKD.